Shown below are 16 T cell receptor beta chains from a single sample sequenced in a study of T cells in Graves' hyperthyroidism and ophthalmopathy. Amplification of TCR beta CDR3 regions used RNA as the template. The HTBI primer set was used in a first-round RT-PCR of the TCR CDR3. One entry per CDR3 protein results from TCRdb running MiXCR on the multiplex PCR reads. This table holds some 770,000 distinct CDR3 sequences, roughly 15% found once. The sample comprised blood. All receptors derive from a man aged 18 to 35 with Graves' hyperthyroidism.

The chain combines TRBV12-3 or TRBV12-4 with TRBJ2-3; TRBD1 matches at 8 bases. This CDR3 is 14 amino acids long. Trimming at V came to 7 bases and at J to 0 bases, leaving 3 bases not matched to a gene. CDR3 residues: CASKHRGSTDTQYF. For the CDR3, the DNA is TGTGCCAGCAAACACAGGGGGAGCACAGATACGCAGTATTTT.

This clonotype showed up many times. J is TRBJ2-7 and V is TRBV2; 10 positions agree with TRBD1. The V gene end was trimmed by 7 bases and the J gene end by 6 bases; junction bases not matched to a gene: 6. The CDR3 length is 13 residues. Germline loops: CDR1 SNHLY, CDR2 FYNNEI. In nucleotides, the CDR3 is TGTGCCAGCAACCTCGGACAGGGGGGCGAGCAGTACTTC. It codes for CASNLGQGGEQYF.

This clonotype was counted between two and nine times. One end of the junction is discordant with germline, which a read error may explain. The CDR3, as DNA: TGTGCCAGCGGTTTATGGAACAGCGGGAGAGGAGAGACCCAGTACTTC. Translated: CASGLWNSGRGETQYF. V gene TRBV28 combines with J gene TRBJ2-5; 8 nucleotides line up with TRBD2. The CDR3 is made up of 16 amino acids. Germline V CDR1 and CDR2: MDHEN, SYDVKM. Full variable domain (missing parts from reference TRBV28 and TRBJ2-5): DVKVTQSSRYLVKRTGEKVFLECVQDMDHENMFWYRQDPGLGLRLIYFSYDVKMKEKGDIPEGYSVSREKKERFSLILESASTNQTSMYLCASGLWNSGRGETQYFGPGTRLLVL.

This clonotype was observed a handful of times. This chain joins TRBV29-1 and TRBJ2-7; D may be TRBD2 (5 bases). CDR1 and CDR2 (germline): SQVTM, ANQGSEA. CDR3 size: 12 residues. The V and J ends lost 6 bases and 3 bases respectively, with 12 bases between them. The CDR3 sequence is CSVLADFYEQYF. The CDR3 DNA reads as TGCAGCGTGCTAGCAGACTTCTACGAGCAGTACTTC.

The chain employs TRBV20-1 and TRBJ2-5; TRBD2 matches 7 bases. Germline CDR1 is DFQATT and CDR2 is SNEGSKA (reference sequence). V was pared by 6 bases and J by 0 bases, with 19 bases of the junction left unmatched. The CDR3 is 18 residues long. The CDR3: CSAIRVSGLLKYQETQYF. CDR3 in DNA: TGCAGTGCCATTCGTGTATCGGGACTATTAAAGTACCAAGAGACCCAGTACTTC.

This clonotype was seen many times. The chain joins TRBV29-1 to TRBJ2-7; 8 bases match TRBD2. The CDR3 loop spans 14 amino acids. V lost 1 base and J lost 4; bases outside the gene matches: 6. Germline values: CDR1 SQVTM, CDR2 ANQGSEA. The CDR3 DNA is TGCAGCGTTGAAGGTAGCGGGGCCAGTTACGAGCAGTACTTC. Translation gives CSVEGSGASYEQYF.

The V call is TRBV27, the J call TRBJ2-1; no firm D call. V dropped 5 bases and J dropped 5 bases, with 10 bases sitting between them. CDR3 length: 13 amino acids. Germline V gives CDR1 MNHEY, CDR2 SMNVEV (reference sequence). CDR3 loop: CASSPMWDNEQFF. CDR3 nucleotides: TGTGCCAGCAGTCCTATGTGGGACAATGAGCAGTTCTTC.

J is TRBJ1-4 and V is TRBV12-3 or TRBV12-4; 8 bases agree with TRBD1. The CDR3 covers 14 residues. The J segment lost 8 bases and the V segment lost 8 bases, leaving 10 bases of the junction unmatched. The CDR3 region has the DNA TGTGCCAGCGCAAACCGGGACAGGTCCGAAAAACTGTTTTTT. This sequence encodes CASANRDRSEKLFF.

The chain is built from TRBV20-1 and TRBJ2-3; 11 bases agree with TRBD2. Germline loops: CDR1 DFQATT, CDR2 SNEGSKA (reference sequence). The V gene end was trimmed by 5 bases and the J gene end by 5 bases; junction bases not matched to a gene: 9. The CDR3 runs to 15 residues. Here the CDR3 reads CSAFLSGRAQDTQYF. The CDR3, as DNA: TGCAGTGCTTTTCTTAGCGGGAGGGCCCAAGATACGCAGTATTTT.

This clonotype came up many times. The chain carries TRBV2 and TRBJ2-5; no firm D call. The CDR3 is made up of 12 amino acids. Germline V CDR1 and CDR2: SNHLY, FYNNEI. V dropped 9 bases and J dropped 5 bases, with 13 bases sitting between them. Written as DNA, the CDR3 is TGTGCCAGTTCAATGTTCGTGGAGACCCAGTACTTC. Translated, it gives CASSMFVETQYF.

This clonotype was seen only once. The V call is TRBV5-1, the J call TRBJ2-7, with 9 bases that match TRBD1. Germline V gene sequence: CDR1 SGHRS, CDR2 YFSETQ. The V segment lost 1 base and the J segment 6 bases; nucleotides outside the gene matches: 14. This CDR3 region has 17 residues. In nucleotides, the CDR3 is TGCGCCAGCAGCTTGTCCCAAATTCGGGACAGGGACCTCGAGCAGTACTTC. This gives the protein CASSLSQIRDRDLEQYF.

This clonotype was seen ten or more times. The CDR3 DNA reads TGTGCCAGCAGTACAGACACGAACACTGAAGCTTTCTTT. Its protein product is CASSTDTNTEAFF. The rearrangement joins TRBV28 to TRBJ1-1; no reliable D call. With 5 bases removed from V and 1 base from J, the gap between germline ends came to 8 bases. Per germline, CDR1 MDHEN and CDR2 SYDVKM. The CDR3 is 13 residues long.

This clonotype was seen more than once but under ten times. The rearrangement uses TRBV18 and TRBJ2-1, with 12 bases that match TRBD2. The CDR3 contains 15 residues. V was pared by 5 bases and J by 9 bases, with 8 bases of the junction left unmatched. Germline V gene sequence: CDR1 KGHSH, CDR2 LQKENI. The CDR3, as DNA: TGTGCCAGCTCAGGAACTAGCGGGAGGTTTATTGAGCAGTTCTTC. Residues: CASSGTSGRFIEQFF.

On this clonotype itself: This may arise from a read error, as a much more abundant clone is one base away. The J gene is TRBJ2-7, the V gene TRBV28; 9 bases match TRBD2. CDR3 length equals 14 residues. Germline V gene sequence: CDR1 MDHEN, CDR2 SYDVKM. Germline trimming cut 5 bases from V and 5 bases from J; bases unmatched to any gene: 7. The CDR3 region has the DNA TGTGCCAGCAGTCTTAGCGGGGGAGACCACGAGCAGTACTTC. Amino acid sequence: CASSLSGGDHEQYF.

This clonotype was found many times. V and J are TRBV18 and TRBJ1-2; D gene uncertain. Germline CDR1 is KGHSH and CDR2 is LQKENI. The CDR3 consists of 13 residues. V lost 6 bases and J lost 2, with 10 bases in between. This CDR3 reads CASSTGSNYGYTF. CDR3 in DNA: TGTGCCAGCTCCACCGGCAGCAACTATGGCTACACCTTC. Looking up the rest from reference TRBV18 and TRBJ1-2 gives the full variable domain: NAGVMQNPRHLVRRRGQEARLRCSPMKGHSHVYWYRQLPEEGLKFMVYLQKENIIDESGMPKERFSAEFPKEGPSILRIQQVVRGDSAAYFCASSTGSNYGYTFGSGTRLTVV.

The chain has TRBV11-1 and TRBJ2-7; D not resolved. The CDR3 length is 14 residues. V was pared by 6 bases and J by 2 bases, with 14 bases between. From germline, CDR1 is SGHAT and CDR2 FQDESV (reference sequence). CDR3 sequence (DNA): TGTGCCAGCAGTTCCCAGCAGTCAACCTACGAGCAGTACTTC. This gives the protein CASSSQQSTYEQYF.